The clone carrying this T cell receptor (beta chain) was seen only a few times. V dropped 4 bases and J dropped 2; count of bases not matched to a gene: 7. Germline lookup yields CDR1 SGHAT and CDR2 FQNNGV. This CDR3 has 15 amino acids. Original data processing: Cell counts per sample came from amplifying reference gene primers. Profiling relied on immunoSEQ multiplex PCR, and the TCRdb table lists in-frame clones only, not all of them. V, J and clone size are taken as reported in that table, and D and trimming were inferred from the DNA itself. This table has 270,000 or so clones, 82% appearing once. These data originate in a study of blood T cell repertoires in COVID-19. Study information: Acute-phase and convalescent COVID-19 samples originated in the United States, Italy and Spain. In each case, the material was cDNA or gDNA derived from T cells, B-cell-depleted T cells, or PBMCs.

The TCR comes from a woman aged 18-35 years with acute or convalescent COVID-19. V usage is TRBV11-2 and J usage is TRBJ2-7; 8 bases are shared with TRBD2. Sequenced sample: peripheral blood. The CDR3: CASSSPAGETYEQYF. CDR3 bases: TGTGCCAGCAGCTCCCCAGCGGGAGAAACCTACGAGCAGTACTTC.